This T cell receptor beta chain was captured by sequencing in a study of Graves' ophthalmopathy and Graves' hyperthyroidism. As the template, RNA transcripts were used to amplify TCR beta CDR3 regions. HTBI primers primed a first-round RT-PCR, and a second-round multiplex PCR followed. Using its own MiXCR run on the multiplex PCR reads, TCRdb lists one record per CDR3 protein. The sample lists about 370,000 distinct CDR3 sequences, roughly 17% seen once, with 2.4% in the top ten. Diagnostic conclusions were grounded in clinical symptoms, serum thyroxine, TRAb, thyroid ultrasound and orbital computed tomography. CDR1 is MNHNS and CDR2 is SASEGT in the germline V gene. The CDR3 is 13 amino acids. V shed 10 bases and J shed 6 bases, with 16 bases lying between them.

The TCR originated in an adult woman with stable Graves' hyperthyroidism. Material: peripheral blood. The J gene is TRBJ1-5, the V gene TRBV6-1; D is uncertain. The CDR3 is CATKLTVGQPQHF. For the CDR3, the DNA is TGTGCCACAAAGTTAACGGTGGGTCAGCCCCAGCATTTT.